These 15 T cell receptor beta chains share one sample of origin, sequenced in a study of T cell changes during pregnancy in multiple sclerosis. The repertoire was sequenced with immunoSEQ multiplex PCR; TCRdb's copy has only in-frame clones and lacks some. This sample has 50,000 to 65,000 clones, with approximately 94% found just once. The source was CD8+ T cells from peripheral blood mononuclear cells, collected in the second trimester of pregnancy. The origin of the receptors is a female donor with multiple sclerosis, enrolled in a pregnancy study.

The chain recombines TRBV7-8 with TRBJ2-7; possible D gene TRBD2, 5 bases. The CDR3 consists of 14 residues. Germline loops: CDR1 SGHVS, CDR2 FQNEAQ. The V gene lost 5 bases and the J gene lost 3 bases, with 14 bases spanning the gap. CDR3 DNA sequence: TGTGCCAGCAGCCTGAGGGCGGATTACTACGAGCAGTACTTC. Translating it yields CASSLRADYYEQYF.

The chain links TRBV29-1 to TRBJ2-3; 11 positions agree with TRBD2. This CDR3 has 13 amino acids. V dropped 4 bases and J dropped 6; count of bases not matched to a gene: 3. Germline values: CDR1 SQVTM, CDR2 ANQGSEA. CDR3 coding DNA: TGCAGCGTTGCGACTAGCGGGACCGATACGCAGTATTTT. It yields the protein CSVATSGTDTQYF.

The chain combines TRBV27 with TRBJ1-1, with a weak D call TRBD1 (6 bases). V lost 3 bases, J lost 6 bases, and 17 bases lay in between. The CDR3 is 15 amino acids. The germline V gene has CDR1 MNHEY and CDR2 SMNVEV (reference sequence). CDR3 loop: CASSFMKTGPPEAFF. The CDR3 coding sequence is TGTGCCAGCAGTTTTATGAAGACAGGCCCCCCTGAAGCTTTCTTT.

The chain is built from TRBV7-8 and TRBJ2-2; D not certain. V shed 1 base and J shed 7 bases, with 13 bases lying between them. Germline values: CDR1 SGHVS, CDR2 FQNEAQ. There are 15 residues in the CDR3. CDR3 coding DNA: TGTGCCAGCAGCTTAGTCCGTGCGCCGAACGGGGAGCTGTTTTTT. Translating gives CASSLVRAPNGELFF. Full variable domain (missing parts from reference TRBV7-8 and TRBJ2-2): GAGVSQSPRYKVAKRGQDVALRCDPISGHVSLFWYQQALGQGPEFLTYFQNEAQLDKSGLPSDRFFAERPEGSVSTLKIQRTQQEDSAVYLCASSLVRAPNGELFFGEGSRLTVL.

The CDR3 reads CASSIGTIEAFF. CDR3 nucleotides: TGTGCCAGTAGTATAGGTACTATTGAAGCTTTCTTT. The chain links TRBV19 to TRBJ1-1; D not certain. The CDR3 consists of 12 residues. V was cut by 1 base and J by 7 bases, with 7 bases left in between. Germline V gene data show CDR1 as LNHDA and CDR2 as SQIVND (reference sequence). Full variable domain (rest looked up from reference TRBV19 and TRBJ1-1): DGGITQSPKYLFRKEGQNVTLSCEQNLNHDAMYWYRQDPGQGLRLIYYSQIVNDFQKGDIAEGYSVSREKKESFPLTVTSAQKNPTAFYLCASSIGTIEAFFGQGTRLTVV.

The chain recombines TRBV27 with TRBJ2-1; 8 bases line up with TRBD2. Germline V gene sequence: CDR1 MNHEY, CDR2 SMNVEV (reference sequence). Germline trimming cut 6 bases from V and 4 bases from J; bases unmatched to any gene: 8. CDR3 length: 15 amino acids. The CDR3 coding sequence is TGTGCCAGCAGCCATGGACTAGCAGCTTACAATGAGCAGTTCTTC. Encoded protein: CASSHGLAAYNEQFF.

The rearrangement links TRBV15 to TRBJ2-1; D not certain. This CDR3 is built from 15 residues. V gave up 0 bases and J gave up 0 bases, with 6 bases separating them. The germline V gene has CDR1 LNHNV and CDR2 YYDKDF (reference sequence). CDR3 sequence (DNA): TGTGCCACCAGCAGAGATCTTAGCTCCTACAATGAGCAGTTCTTC. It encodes CATSRDLSSYNEQFF.

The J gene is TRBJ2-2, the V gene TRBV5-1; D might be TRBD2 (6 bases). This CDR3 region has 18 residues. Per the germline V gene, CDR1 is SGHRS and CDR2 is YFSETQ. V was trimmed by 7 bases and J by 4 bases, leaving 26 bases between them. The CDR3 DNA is TGCGCCAGCCCCAGGCGGGGATCGGCCGATCGAGGCACCGGGGAGCTGTTTTTT. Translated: CASPRRGSADRGTGELFF. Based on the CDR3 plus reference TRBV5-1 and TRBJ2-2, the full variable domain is KAGVTQTPRYLIKTRGQQVTLSCSPISGHRSVSWYQQTPGQGLQFLFEYFSETQRNKGNFPGRFSGRQFSNSRSEMNVSTLELGDSALYLCASPRRGSADRGTGELFFGEGSRLTVL.

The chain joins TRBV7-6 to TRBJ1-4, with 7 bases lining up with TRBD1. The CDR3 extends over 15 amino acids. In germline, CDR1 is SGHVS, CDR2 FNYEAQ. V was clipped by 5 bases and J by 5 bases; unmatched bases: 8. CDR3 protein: CASSPRDRRNEKLFF. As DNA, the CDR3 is TGTGCCAGCAGCCCCCGGGACAGAAGAAATGAAAAACTGTTTTTT.

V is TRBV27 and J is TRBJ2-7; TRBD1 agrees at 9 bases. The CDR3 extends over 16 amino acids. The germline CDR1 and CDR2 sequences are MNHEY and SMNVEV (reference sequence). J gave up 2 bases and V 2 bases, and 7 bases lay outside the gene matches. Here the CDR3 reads CASSLRPGQGTYEQYF. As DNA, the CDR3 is TGTGCCAGCAGTTTAAGGCCGGGACAGGGCACCTACGAGCAGTACTTC.

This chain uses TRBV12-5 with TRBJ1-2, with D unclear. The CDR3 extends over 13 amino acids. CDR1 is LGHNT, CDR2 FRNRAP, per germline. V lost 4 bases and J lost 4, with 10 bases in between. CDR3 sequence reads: CASGSGKFYGYTF. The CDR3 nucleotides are TGTGCTAGTGGTTCAGGAAAATTCTATGGCTACACCTTC.

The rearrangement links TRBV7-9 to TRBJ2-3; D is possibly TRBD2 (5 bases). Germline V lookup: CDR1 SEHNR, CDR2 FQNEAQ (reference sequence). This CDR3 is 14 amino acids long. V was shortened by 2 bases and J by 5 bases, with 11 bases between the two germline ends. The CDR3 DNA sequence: TGTGCCAGCAGCTTACAGGAGGCGGGAGATACGCAGTATTTT. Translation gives CASSLQEAGDTQYF. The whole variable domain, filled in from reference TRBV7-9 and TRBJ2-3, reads DTGVSQNPRHKITKRGQNVTFRCDPISEHNRLYWYRQTLGQGPEFLTYFQNEAQLEKSRLLSDRFSAERPKGSFSTLEIQRTEQGDSAMYLCASSLQEAGDTQYFGPGTRLTVL.

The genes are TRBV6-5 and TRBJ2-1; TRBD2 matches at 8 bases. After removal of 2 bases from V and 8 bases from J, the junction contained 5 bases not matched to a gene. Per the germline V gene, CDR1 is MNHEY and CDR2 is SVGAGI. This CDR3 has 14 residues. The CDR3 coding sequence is TGTGCCAGCAGTTACATGGCGGGAGGCTATGAGCAGTTCTTC. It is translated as CASSYMAGGYEQFF.

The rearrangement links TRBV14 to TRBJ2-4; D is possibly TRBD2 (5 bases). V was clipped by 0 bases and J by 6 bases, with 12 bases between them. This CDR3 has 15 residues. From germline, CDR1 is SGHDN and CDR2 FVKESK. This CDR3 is CASSQDEGRRNIQYF. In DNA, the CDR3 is TGTGCCAGCAGCCAAGACGAGGGAAGAAGAAACATTCAGTACTTC.

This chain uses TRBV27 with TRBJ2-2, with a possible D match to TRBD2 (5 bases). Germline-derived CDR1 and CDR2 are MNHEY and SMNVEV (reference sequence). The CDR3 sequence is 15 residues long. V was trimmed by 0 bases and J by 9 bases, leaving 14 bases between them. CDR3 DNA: TGTGCCAGCAGTTTATCACCAACTACTAGTCGGGAGCTGTTTTTT. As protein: CASSLSPTTSRELFF.